Included here is one TCR beta chain sequence, with context. Its target is not known. The CDR3 totals 12 residues. The germline CDR1 and CDR2 sequences are SEHNR and FQNEAQ (reference sequence). The ends were cut back, 4 bases at V and 4 bases at J, with 8 bases in the middle. The data originate from a study of post-analysis software for immune sequencing data. Study-level background: Secondary progressive, relapsing-remitting and progressive-relapsing multiple sclerosis were among the included disease courses.

Every TCR beta cDNA library bore unique molecular identifiers. TCRdb itself ran the PCR reads through MiXCR, one entry per CDR3 protein. The sample contains roughly 870,000 distinct CDR3 sequences, approximately 53% of which appear only once. Notes on the study in general: Compared against controls, patients with multiple sclerosis displayed significantly lower normalized Chao1 diversity. The authors found that F measure strongly co-clustered same-batch samples. Five TRBV segments were significantly more frequent in patients than in controls. TRBV5-6, TRBV5-1 and TRBV20-1 were among these segments.

The rearrangement uses TRBV7-9 and TRBJ2-7; a weak D match, TRBD1 (5 bases). The sequence was collected from a girl aged 5-17 years with multiple sclerosis. The sample taken for sequencing was blood. The CDR3 nucleotides are TGTGCCAGCAGCTCGACAGAGTACGAGCAGTACTTC. Its protein is CASSSTEYEQYF.